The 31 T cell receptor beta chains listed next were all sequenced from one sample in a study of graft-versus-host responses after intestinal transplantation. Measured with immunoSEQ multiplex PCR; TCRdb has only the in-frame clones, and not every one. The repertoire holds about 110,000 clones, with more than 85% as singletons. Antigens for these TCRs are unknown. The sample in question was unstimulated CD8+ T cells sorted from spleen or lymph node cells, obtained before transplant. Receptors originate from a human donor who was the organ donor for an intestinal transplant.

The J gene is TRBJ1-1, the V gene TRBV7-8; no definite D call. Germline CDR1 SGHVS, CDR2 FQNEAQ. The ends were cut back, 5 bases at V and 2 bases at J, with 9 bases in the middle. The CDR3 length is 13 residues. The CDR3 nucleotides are TGTGCCAGCAGCCTGCAAAGCAACACTGAAGCTTTCTTT. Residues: CASSLQSNTEAFF.

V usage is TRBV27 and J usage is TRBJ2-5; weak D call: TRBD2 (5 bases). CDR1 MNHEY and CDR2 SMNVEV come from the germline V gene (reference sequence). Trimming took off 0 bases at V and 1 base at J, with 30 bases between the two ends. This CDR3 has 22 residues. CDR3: CASSLSLGIRGSSRRPQETQYF. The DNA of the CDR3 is TGTGCCAGCAGTTTATCTTTGGGGATTAGAGGATCTAGCAGGCGGCCCCAAGAGACCCAGTACTTC.

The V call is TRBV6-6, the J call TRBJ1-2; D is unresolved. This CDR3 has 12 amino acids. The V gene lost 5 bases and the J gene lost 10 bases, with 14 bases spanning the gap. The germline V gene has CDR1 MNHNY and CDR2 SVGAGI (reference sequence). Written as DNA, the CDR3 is TGTGCCAGCAGTCCCCAGCAGAGGGCCTACACCTTC. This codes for CASSPQQRAYTF.

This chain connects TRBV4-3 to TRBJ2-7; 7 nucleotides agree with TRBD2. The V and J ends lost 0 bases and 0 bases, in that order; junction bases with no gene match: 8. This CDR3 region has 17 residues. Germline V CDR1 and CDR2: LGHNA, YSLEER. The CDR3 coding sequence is TGCGCCAGCAGCCAAGATCGGGTCGGGGGGAGCTCCTACGAGCAGTACTTC. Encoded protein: CASSQDRVGGSSYEQYF.

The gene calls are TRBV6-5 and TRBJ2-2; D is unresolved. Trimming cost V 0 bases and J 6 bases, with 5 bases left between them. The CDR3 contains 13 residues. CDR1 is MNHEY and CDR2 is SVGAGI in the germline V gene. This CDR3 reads CASSYSVAGELFF. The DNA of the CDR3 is TGTGCCAGCAGTTACTCCGTGGCCGGGGAGCTGTTTTTT.

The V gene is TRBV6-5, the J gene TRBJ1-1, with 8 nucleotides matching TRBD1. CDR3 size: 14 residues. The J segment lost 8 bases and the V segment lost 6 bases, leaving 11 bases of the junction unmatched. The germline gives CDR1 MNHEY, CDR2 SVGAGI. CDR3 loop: CASSRNLGQVEAFF. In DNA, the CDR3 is TGTGCCAGCAGCCGAAACCTGGGACAGGTCGAAGCTTTCTTT.

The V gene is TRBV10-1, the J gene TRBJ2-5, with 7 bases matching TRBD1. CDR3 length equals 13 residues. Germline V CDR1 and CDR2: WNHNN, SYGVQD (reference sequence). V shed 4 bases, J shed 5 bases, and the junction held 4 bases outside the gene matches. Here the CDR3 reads CASSAGTVETQYF. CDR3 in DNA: TGCGCCAGCAGTGCCGGGACAGTCGAGACCCAGTACTTC.

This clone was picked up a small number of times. In DNA, the CDR3 is TGTGCCAGCAGTGAAGCGGACTTAGAGCCCCAGCATTTT. This translates into CASSEADLEPQHF. The chain links TRBV6-1 to TRBJ1-5, with D uncertain. Trimming took 0 bases from V and 8 from J, leaving 8 bases between them. The CDR3 covers 13 residues. Germline loops: CDR1 MNHNS, CDR2 SASEGT.

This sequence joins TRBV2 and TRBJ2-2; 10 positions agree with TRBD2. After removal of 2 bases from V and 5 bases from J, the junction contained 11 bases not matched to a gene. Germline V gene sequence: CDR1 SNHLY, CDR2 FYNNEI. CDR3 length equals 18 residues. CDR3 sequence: CASSEILASGSRTGELFF. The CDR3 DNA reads TGTGCCAGCAGTGAAATTTTGGCTAGCGGGAGTCGAACCGGGGAGCTGTTTTTT.

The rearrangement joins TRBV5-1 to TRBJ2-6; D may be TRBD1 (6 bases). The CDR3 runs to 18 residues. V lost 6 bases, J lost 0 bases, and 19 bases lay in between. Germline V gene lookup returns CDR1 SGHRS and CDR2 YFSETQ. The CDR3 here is CASTPRAGASSGANVLTF. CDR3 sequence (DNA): TGCGCCAGCACCCCCCGAGCAGGGGCCTCCTCTGGGGCCAACGTCCTGACTTTC.

This CDR3 reads CASSLGGLGTDTQYF. The DNA of the CDR3 is TGTGCCAGCAGCTTAGGAGGACTTGGCACAGATACGCAGTATTTT. V is TRBV7-9 and J is TRBJ2-3, with a weak D call TRBD2 (5 bases). This CDR3 has 15 amino acids. V dropped 1 base and J dropped 1 base, with 9 bases sitting between them. Per the germline V gene, CDR1 is SEHNR and CDR2 is FQNEAQ (reference sequence).

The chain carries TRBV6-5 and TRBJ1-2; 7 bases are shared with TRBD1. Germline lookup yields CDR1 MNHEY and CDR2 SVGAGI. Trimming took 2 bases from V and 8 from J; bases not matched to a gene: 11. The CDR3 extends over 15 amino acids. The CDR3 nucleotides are TGTGCCAGCAGTTACGACTACAGGGGCGCCTGGGGCTACACCTTC. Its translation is CASSYDYRGAWGYTF.

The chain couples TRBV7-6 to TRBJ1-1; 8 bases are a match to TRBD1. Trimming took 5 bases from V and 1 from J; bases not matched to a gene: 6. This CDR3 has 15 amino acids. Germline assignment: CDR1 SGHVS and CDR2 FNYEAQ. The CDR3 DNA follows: TGTGCCAGCAGCCCAGGGACAGGCTGGAACACTGAAGCTTTCTTT. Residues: CASSPGTGWNTEAFF. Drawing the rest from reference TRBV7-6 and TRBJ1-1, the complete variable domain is GAGVSQSPRYKVTKRGQDVALRCDPISGHVSLYWYRQALGQGPEFLTYFNYEAQQDKSGLPNDRFSAERPEGSISTLTIQRTEQRDSAMYRCASSPGTGWNTEAFFGQGTRLTVV.

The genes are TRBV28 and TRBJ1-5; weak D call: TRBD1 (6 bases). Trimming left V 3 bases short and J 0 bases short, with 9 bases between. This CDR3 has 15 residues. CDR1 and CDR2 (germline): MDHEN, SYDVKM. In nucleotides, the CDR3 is TGTGCCAGCAGTTTCTACAGGGATAGCAATCAGCCCCAGCATTTT. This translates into CASSFYRDSNQPQHF. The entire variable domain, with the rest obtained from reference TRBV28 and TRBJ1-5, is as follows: DVKVTQSSRYLVKRTGEKVFLECVQDMDHENMFWYRQDPGLGLRLIYFSYDVKMKEKGDIPEGYSVSREKKERFSLILESASTNQTSMYLCASSFYRDSNQPQHFGDGTRLSIL.

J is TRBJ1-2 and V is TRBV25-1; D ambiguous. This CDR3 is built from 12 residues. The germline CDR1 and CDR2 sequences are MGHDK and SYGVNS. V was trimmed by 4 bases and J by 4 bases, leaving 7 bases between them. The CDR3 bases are TGTGCCAGCAGTGTAGGGTCCTATGGCTACACCTTC. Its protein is CASSVGSYGYTF.

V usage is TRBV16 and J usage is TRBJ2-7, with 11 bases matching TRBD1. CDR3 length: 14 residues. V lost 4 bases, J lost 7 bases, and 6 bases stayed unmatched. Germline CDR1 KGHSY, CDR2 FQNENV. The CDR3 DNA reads TGTGCCAGCAGCCTAGGACAGGGGGCGAAAGAGCAGTACTTC. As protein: CASSLGQGAKEQYF.

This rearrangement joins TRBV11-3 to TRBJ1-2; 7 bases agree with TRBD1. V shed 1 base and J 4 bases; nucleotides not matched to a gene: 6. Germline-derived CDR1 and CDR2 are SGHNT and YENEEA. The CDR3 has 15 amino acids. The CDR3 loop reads CASSLGTGSAYGYTF. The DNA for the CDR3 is TGTGCCAGCAGCTTAGGGACAGGATCCGCCTATGGCTACACCTTC.

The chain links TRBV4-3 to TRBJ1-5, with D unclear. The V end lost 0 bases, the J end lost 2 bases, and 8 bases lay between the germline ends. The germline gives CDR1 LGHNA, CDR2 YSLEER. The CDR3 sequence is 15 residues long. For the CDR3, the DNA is TGCGCCAGCAGCCAAGATTGGGGTGGCAATCAGCCCCAGCATTTT. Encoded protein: CASSQDWGGNQPQHF.

The CDR3 sequence: CASSLGGRNTEAFF. The CDR3 DNA follows: TGTGCCAGCAGTTTAGGGGGGCGAAACACTGAAGCTTTCTTT. J is TRBJ1-1 and V is TRBV27; a weak D match, TRBD1 (6 bases). The germline V gene encodes CDR1 MNHEY and CDR2 SMNVEV (reference sequence). The V end was cut by 2 bases, the J end by 2 bases, with 9 bases between. The CDR3 contains 14 residues.

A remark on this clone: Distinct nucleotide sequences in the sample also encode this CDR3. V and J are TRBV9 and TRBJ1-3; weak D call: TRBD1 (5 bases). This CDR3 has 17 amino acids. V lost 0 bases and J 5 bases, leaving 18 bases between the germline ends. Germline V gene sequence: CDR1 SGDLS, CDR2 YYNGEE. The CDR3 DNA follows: TGTGCCAGCAGCGTAGAAGCGTCACGGGGGAGGAGAAACACCATATATTTT. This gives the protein CASSVEASRGRRNTIYF.

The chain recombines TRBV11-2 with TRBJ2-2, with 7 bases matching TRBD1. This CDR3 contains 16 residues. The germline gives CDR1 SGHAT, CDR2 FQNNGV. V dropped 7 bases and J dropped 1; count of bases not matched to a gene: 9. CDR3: CASTVKGAGNTGELFF. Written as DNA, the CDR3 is TGTGCCAGCACCGTTAAGGGGGCTGGGAACACCGGGGAGCTGTTTTTT.

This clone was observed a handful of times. CDR3 amino acids: CASSRGLGAFF. As DNA, the CDR3 is TGTGCCAGCAGCCGGGGGCTCGGGGCTTTCTTT. The V and J genes are TRBV7-9 and TRBJ1-1, with D possibly matching TRBD1 (6 bases). Trimming took off 5 bases at V and 11 bases at J, with 12 bases between the two ends. The germline gives CDR1 SEHNR, CDR2 FQNEAQ (reference sequence). This CDR3 contains 11 residues.

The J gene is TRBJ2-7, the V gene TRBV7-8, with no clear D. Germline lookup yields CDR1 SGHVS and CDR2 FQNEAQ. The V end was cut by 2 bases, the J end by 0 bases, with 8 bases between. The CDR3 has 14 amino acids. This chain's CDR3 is CASSLQPSSYEQYF. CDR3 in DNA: TGTGCCAGCAGCTTACAACCGAGCTCCTACGAGCAGTACTTC.

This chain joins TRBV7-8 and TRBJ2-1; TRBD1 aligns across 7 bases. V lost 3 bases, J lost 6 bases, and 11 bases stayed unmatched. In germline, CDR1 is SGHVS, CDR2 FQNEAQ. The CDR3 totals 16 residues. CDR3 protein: CASSLGSLGGINEQFF. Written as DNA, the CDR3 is TGTGCCAGCAGCTTGGGGAGCCTAGGGGGCATCAATGAGCAGTTCTTC.

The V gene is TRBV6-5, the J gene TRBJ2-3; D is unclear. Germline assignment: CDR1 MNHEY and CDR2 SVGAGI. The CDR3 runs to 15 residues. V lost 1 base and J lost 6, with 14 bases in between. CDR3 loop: CASSYFPFGLDTQYF. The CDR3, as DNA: TGTGCCAGCAGTTACTTTCCGTTTGGGTTGGATACGCAGTATTTT.

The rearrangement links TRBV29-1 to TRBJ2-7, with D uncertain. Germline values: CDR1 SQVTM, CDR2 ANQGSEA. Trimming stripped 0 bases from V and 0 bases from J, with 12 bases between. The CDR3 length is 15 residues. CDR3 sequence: CSVEDEKGYSYEQYF. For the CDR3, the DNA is TGCAGCGTTGAAGATGAGAAGGGCTACTCCTACGAGCAGTACTTC.

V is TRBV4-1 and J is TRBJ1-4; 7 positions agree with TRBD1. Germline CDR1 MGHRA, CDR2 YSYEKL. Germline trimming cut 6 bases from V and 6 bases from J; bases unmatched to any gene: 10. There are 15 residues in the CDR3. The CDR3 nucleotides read TGCGCCAGCAGGCAATTAGGGGGCAGAGATGAAAAACTGTTTTTT. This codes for CASRQLGGRDEKLFF.

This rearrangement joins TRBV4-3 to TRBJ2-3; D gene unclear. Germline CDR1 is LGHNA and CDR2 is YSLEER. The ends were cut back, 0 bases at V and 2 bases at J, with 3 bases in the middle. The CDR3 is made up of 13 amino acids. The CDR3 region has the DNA TGCGCCAGCAGCCAAGATTTCACAGATACGCAGTATTTT. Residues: CASSQDFTDTQYF.

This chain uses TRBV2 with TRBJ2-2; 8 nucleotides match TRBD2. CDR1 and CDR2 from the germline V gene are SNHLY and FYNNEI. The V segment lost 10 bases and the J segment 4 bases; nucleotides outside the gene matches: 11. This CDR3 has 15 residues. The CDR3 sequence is CATFPAGGPTGELFF. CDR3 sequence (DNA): TGTGCCACCTTTCCGGCGGGAGGACCCACCGGGGAGCTGTTTTTT.

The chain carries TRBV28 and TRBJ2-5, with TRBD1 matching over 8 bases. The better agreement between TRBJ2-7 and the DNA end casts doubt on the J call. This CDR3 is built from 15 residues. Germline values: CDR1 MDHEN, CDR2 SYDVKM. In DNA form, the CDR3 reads TGTGCCAGCAGTTCCGAGACAGGGGCAGCCTACGAGCAGTACTTC. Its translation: CASSSETGAAYEQYF.

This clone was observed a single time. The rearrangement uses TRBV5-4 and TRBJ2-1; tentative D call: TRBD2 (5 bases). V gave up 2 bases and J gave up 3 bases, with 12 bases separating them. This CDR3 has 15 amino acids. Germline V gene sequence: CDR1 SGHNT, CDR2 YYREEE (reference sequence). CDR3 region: CASSFKRENYNEQFF. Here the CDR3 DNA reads TGTGCCAGCAGCTTTAAGAGGGAGAACTACAATGAGCAGTTCTTC.